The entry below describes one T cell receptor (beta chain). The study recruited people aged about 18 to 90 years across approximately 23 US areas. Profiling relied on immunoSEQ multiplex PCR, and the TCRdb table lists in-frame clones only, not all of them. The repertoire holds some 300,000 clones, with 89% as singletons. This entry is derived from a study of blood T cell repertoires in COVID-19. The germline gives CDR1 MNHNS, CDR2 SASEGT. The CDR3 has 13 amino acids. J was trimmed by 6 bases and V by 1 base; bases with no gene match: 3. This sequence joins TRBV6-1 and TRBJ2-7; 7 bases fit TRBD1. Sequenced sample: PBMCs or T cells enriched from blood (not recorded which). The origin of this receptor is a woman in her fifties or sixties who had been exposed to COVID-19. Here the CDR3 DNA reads TGTGCCAGCAGTGAAGTCCAGGGGGTCGAGCAGTACTTC. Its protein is CASSEVQGVEQYF.